The entry below gives a single TCR beta chain sequence along with its context. The antigen is unknown. Germline CDR1 MNHNY, CDR2 SVGAGI (reference sequence). V lost 7 bases and J 3 bases, leaving 15 bases between the germline ends. The CDR3 is made up of 15 amino acids. Naive CD8 populations comprised CD45RO-negative cells positively selected for CCR7, excluding terminally differentiated effector memory CD45RA+ cells. The study enrolled healthy HIV-negative adults without recent acute infections or vaccinations as donors. This sample stems from a study of shared clonotypes between healthy human individuals. Study results and caveats: Non-shared clonotypes were found to have lower generation probabilities than the clonotypes that were shared by all four of the sorted-subset donors.

The authors ran the assay at deep level. Original processing methods: Without quality scores, immunoSEQ junctional reads could not be filtered like full-length reads. Here immunoSEQ multiplex PCR was the method, and the copy in TCRdb shows in-frame clones only, minus some. Clone size and V and J calls were adopted from that table, with D and trimming inferred from the DNA. The table includes about 2.1 million clones, more than 85% detected once. The sample taken for sequencing was naive CD8+ T cells from PBMCs. This clonotype was obtained from a man aged 18 to 29 in good health. Some clones in this sample may be carry-over from other donors' samples. This chain links TRBV6-6 with TRBJ2-2; D gene uncertain. CDR3 region: CASTERIDYTGELFF. The CDR3 DNA sequence: TGTGCCAGCACCGAACGGATAGATTACACCGGGGAGCTGTTTTTT.